The rows below give T cell receptor beta chains drawn from one sample of a study of T cells in Graves' hyperthyroidism and ophthalmopathy. MiXCR, applied by TCRdb to the multiplex PCR reads, yields one record per CDR3 protein. Of around 800,000 distinct CDR3 sequences listed, 38% are singletons. The sequenced sample was blood. The receptors were gathered from a man between 18 and 29 years old with Graves' hyperthyroidism. The conserved cysteine and the conserved F or W are not part of the CDR3 here.

J,V,CDR3
TRBJ2-6,TRBV9,ASSVEQGWTGANVLT
TRBJ2-5,TRBV7-2,ASSHLFGGGLETQY
TRBJ2-7,TRBV2,ASSPAPGEREQY
TRBJ1-1,TRBV2,ASSGDSTEAF
TRBJ1-4,TRBV2,ASPYEGTL
TRBJ1-6,TRBV7-8,ASSPNRGRDSPLH
TRBJ1-2,TRBV5-6,ASSYRDRGLLVGYT
TRBJ2-7,TRBV15,ATSRDPRQYGVEQY
TRBJ1-1,TRBV7-9,ASSLVSPRGNTEAF
TRBJ2-5,TRBV7-2,ASSPTAGGLETQY
TRBJ2-6,TRBV10-3,ASSSGEGANVLT
TRBJ1-2,TRBV3-1,ASSQDQFGQGFYGYT
TRBJ1-2,TRBV10-3,AISEPLTGPDGYT
TRBJ2-7,TRBV5-1,ASSGDGAPYEQY
TRBJ2-2,TRBV20-1,SASNNRVNTGELF
TRBJ2-7,TRBV11-2,ASSLGRGNLYEQY
TRBJ2-7,TRBV7-6,ASSLSPINEQY
TRBJ2-7,TRBV20-1,SAKGLASGGYEQY
TRBJ1-2,TRBV10-3,AISESGQGYT
TRBJ2-7,TRBV10-3,AISARGLVDYEQY
TRBJ1-2,TRBV7-9,ASSLVGLTGGFGYT
TRBJ1-6,TRBV5-1,ASSFGDSVLNSPLH
TRBJ1-2,TRBV29-1,SVVGDGDYGYT
TRBJ2-7,TRBV29-1,SVEEVEGANEQY
TRBJ1-5,TRBV10-3,AITTHSTGTGDSNQPQH
TRBJ2-2,TRBV2,AGFSGYANTGELF
TRBJ2-7,TRBV7-2,ASSLEGTSGIYEQY
TRBJ1-1,TRBV5-1,ASGQEMNTEAF
TRBJ2-7,TRBV7-8,ASSHWTGGGEQY
TRBJ1-5,TRBV27,ASSSLLSNQPQH
TRBJ2-7,TRBV10-3,AISESPDRAYEQY
TRBJ1-6,TRBV6-5,ASSAPIGDSTKAPLH
TRBJ2-7,TRBV19,ASKKTSDGYEQY
TRBJ2-5,TRBV7-2,ASSPSGIQETQY
TRBJ2-2,TRBV25-1,ASRGTGVFGELF
TRBJ1-4,TRBV7-3,ASIQGADEKLF
TRBJ2-7,TRBV7-9,ASSQDPVLEQY
TRBJ2-7,TRBV29-1,SAGGGSYYEQY
TRBJ1-5,TRBV10-3,AIGGSEH
TRBJ1-6,TRBV9,ASSDSPLYDSPLH
TRBJ1-5,TRBV7-2,ASSSLGQGGGNQH
TRBJ2-2,TRBV11-2,ASTIRPRQHTGELF
TRBJ1-1,TRBV11-2,ASSGQGKGTEAF
TRBJ1-4,TRBV7-9,ASSANQMRGEKLF
TRBJ2-2,TRBV19,AGSRLAGVPGELF